This TCR beta chain was documented in a study of CD8+CD57+ T cells in acquired aplastic anemia. General study points: There were twenty-nine CD8+ CDR3 sequences that occurred in both patients and controls.

Flow cytometry had shown expanded CD8+CD57+ cells in the patients chosen for sequencing. In the case of this clonotype: Its target is unknown. The junction and the germline gene differ at one end; a read error may be behind it.

Germline CDR1 reads SNHLY; CDR2 reads FYNNEI. This CDR3 region has 14 residues. Profiling of TCR beta VDJ combinations and CDR3 sequences used genomic DNA as template. TCRdb independently ran MiXCR on the reads; one entry per CDR3 protein. The sample records about 120,000 distinct CDR3 sequences, about 60% being singletons. V usage is TRBV2 and J usage is TRBJ2-1; 9 bases align to TRBD2. The sequenced material came from sorted CD4+, CD8+, or CD8+CD57+ T cells (not recorded which) from PBMCs. This receptor was taken from a human donor with aplastic anemia. Here the CDR3 reads CASTLAGRNNGQFF. The CDR3 DNA follows: TGTGCCAGCACTCTAGCGGGGAGGAACAATGGGCAGTTCTTC.